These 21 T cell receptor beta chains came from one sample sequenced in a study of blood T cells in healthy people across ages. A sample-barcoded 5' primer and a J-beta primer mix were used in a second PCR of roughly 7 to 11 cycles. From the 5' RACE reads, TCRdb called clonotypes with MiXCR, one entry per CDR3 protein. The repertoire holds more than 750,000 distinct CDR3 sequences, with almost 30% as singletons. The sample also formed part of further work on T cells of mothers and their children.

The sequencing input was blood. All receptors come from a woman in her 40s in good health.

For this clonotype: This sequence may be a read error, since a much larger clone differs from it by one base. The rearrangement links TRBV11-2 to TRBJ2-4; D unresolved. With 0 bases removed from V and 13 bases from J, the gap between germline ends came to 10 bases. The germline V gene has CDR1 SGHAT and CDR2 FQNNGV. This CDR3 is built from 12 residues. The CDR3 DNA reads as TGTGCCAGCAGCTTAGATGAGAGGCGGCAGTACTTC. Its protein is CASSLDERRQYF.

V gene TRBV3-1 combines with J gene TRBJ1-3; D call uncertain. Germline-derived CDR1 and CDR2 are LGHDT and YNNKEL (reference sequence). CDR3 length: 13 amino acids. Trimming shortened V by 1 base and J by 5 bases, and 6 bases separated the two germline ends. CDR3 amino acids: CASSQGLRNTIYF. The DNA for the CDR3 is TGTGCCAGCAGCCAAGGACTAAGAAACACCATATATTTT. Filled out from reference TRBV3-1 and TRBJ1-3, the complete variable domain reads DTAVSQTPKYLVTQMGNDKSIKCEQNLGHDTMYWYKQDSKKFLKIMFSYNNKELIINETVPNRFSPKSPDKAHLNLHINSLELGDSAVYFCASSQGLRNTIYFGEGSWLTVV.

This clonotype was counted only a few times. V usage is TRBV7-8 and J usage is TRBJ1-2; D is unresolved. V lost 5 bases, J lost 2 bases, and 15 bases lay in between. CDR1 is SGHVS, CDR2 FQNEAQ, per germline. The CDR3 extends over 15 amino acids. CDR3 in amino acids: CASSLVRAPNYGYTF. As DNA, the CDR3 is TGTGCCAGCAGCCTAGTGAGGGCTCCGAACTATGGCTACACCTTC.

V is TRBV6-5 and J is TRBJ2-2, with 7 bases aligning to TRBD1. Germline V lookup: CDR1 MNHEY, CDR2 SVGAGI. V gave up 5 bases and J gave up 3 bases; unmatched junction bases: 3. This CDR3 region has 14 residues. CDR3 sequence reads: CASSRQGHTGELFF. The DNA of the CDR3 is TGTGCCAGCAGTCGACAGGGTCACACCGGGGAGCTGTTTTTT.

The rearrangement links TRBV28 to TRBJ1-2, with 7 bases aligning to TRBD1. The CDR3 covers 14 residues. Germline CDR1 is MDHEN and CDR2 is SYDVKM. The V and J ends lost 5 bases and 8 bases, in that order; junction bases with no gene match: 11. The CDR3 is CASSRRQGVSGYTF. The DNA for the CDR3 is TGTGCCAGCAGTAGGAGACAGGGAGTAAGCGGCTACACCTTC.

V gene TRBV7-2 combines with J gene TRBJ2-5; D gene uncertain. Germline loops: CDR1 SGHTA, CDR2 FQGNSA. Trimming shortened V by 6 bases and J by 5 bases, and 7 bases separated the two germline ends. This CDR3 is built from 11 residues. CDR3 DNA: TGTGCCAGCAGACGGAAGGAGACCCAGTACTTC. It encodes CASRRKETQYF.

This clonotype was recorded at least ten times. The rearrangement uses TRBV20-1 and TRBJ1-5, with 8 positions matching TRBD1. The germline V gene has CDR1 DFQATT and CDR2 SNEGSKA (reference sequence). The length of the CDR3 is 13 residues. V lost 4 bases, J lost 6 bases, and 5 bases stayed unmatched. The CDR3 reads CSAITGGPQPQHF. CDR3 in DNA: TGCAGTGCTATAACAGGGGGTCCTCAGCCCCAGCATTTT.

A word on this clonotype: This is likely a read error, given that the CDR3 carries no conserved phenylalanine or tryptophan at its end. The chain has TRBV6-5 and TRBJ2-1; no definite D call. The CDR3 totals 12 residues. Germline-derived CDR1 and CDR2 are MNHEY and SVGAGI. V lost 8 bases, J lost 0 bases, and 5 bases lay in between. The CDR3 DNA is TGTGCCAGCCGCAGCTCCTACAATGAGCAGTTCGTC. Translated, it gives CASRSSYNEQFV.

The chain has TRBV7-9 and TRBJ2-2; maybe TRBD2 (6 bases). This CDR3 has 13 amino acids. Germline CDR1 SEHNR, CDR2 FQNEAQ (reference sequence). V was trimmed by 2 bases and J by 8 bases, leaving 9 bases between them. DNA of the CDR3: TGTGCCAGCAGCTTATCGGGGGAAGGGGAGCTGTTTTTT. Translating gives CASSLSGEGELFF.

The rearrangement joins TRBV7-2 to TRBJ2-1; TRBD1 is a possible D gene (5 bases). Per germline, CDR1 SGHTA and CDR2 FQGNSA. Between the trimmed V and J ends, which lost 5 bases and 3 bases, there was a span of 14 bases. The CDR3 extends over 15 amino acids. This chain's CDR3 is CASSPTVQVYNEQFF. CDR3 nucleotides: TGTGCCAGCAGCCCCACCGTACAGGTCTACAATGAGCAGTTCTTC.

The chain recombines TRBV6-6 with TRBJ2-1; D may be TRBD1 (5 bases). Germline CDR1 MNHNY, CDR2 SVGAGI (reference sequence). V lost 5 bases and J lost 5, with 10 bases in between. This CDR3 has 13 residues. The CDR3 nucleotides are TGTGCCAGCAGTCCACGCAGGGACAATGAGCAGTTCTTC. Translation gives CASSPRRDNEQFF.

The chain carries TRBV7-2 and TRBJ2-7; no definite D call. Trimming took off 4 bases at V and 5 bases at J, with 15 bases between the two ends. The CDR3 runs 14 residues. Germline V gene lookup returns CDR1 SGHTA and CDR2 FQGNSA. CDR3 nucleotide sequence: TGTGCCAGCAGCTCCCCGACTGTCAGGCACGAGCAGTACTTC. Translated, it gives CASSSPTVRHEQYF. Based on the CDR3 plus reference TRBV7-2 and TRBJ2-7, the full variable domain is GAGVSQSPSNKVTEKGKDVELRCDPISGHTALYWYRQSLGQGLEFLIYFQGNSAPDKSGLPSDRFSAERTGGSVSTLTIQRTQQEDSAVYLCASSSPTVRHEQYFGPGTRLTVT.

The CDR3 region has the DNA TGCAGTGCTAGACCAGGAAGGGGGGCAAGTGGAGAGCAGTACTTC. It encodes CSARPGRGASGEQYF. The chain employs TRBV20-1 and TRBJ2-4; the D call may be TRBD1 or TRBD2 (6 bases each). The CDR3 sequence is 15 residues long. The germline gives CDR1 DFQATT, CDR2 SNEGSKA (reference sequence). V was cut by 2 bases and J by 13 bases, with 24 bases left in between.

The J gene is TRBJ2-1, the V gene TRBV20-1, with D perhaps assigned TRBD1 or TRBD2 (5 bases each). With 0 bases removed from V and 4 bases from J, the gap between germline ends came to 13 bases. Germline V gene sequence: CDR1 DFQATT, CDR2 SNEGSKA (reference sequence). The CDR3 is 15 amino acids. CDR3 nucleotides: TGCAGTGCTAGAGAGGGGGTTGACTCTTACAATGAGCAGTTCTTC. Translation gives CSAREGVDSYNEQFF.

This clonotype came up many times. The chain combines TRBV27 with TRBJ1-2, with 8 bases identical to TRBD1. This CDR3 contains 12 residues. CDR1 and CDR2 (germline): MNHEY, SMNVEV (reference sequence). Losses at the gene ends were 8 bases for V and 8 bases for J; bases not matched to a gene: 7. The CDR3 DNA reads TGTGCCAGCGGATGGACAGGGAGAGGCTACACCTTC. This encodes CASGWTGRGYTF.

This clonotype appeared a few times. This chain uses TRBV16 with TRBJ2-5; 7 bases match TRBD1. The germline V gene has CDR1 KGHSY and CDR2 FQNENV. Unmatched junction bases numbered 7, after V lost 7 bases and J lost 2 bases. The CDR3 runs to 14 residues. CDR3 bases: TGTGCCAGCACCCCACCGGGACAGCAAGAGACCCAGTACTTC. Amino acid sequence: CASTPPGQQETQYF.

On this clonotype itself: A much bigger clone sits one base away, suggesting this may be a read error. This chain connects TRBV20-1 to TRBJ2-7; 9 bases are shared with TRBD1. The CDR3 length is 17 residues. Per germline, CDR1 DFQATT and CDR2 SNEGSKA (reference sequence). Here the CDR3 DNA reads TGCAGTGTTAGAGGGACCGGGACAGGGAGGTCCCGCTACGAGCAGTACTTC. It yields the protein CSVRGTGTGRSRYEQYF.

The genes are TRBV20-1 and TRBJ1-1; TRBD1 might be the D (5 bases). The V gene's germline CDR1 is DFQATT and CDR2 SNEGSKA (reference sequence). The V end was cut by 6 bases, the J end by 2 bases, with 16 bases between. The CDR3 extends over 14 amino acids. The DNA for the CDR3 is TGCAGTGCGATCCAAGGGGCGGGCAACACTGAAGCTTTCTTT. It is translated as CSAIQGAGNTEAFF.

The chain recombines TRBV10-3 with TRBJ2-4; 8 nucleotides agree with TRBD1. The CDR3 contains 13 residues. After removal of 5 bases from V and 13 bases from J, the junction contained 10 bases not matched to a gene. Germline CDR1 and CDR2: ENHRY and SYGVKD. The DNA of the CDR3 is TGTGCCATCAGTTCAGGACAGGGCGAGGGGCAGTACTTC. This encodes CAISSGQGEGQYF.

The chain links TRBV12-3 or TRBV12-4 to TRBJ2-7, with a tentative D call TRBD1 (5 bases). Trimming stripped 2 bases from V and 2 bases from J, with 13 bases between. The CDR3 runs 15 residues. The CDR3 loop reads CASSLISRVTYEQYF. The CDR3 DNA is TGTGCCAGCAGTTTAATTAGCAGGGTCACCTACGAGCAGTACTTC.

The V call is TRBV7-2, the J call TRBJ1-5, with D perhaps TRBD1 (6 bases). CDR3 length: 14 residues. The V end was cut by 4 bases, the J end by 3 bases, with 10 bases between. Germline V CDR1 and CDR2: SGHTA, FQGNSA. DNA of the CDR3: TGTGCCAGCAGCTCACAGGGAGTCAATCAGCCCCAGCATTTT. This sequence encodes CASSSQGVNQPQHF.